Included here is one T cell receptor (beta chain) sequence, with context. Its binding antigen is unknown. Per-base qualities were not stored, and no clone one base away is much larger. The immunoSEQ Assay, a bias-controlled multiplex PCR, was used to amplify TCRbeta CDR3 regions from genomic DNA. Processing in the source paper ran as follows. The number of nucleated cells in each sample was estimated from the amplification of reference gene primers within the assay. Sequence reads were collapsed and filtered to measure the absolute abundance of every unique TCRbeta CDR3 rearrangement. For each sample, productive Simpson clonality was calculated by taking the square root of Simpson's diversity index across productive rearrangements. TCRdb re-hosts the immuneACCESS table, in-frame sequences only. Its copies lack some clones; in the studies checked, an unresolved V gene accounts for under half of them, and the cause for the rest is not known. V and J calls and clone size are those listed in that table; D and trimming were worked out from the DNA. The table for this sample lists fewer than 100,000 clones; over 75% of them were counted only once. The ten biggest clones cover 11% of the sample.

The CDR3 spans 13 residues, from the cysteine through the phenylalanine. The sequence is cut down to CDR3 DNA, 39 bases in frame from base 1. From a lookup of the germline V gene (reference sequence), CDR1 and CDR2 are MNHNY and SVGAGI. After removal of 10 bases from V and 2 bases from J, the junction retains 7 bases not matched to a gene. The data originate from a study of blood T cell repertoires in COVID-19 (dated by TCRdb to between 2020 and 2021). Broadly, across the study: Samples covering the acute and convalescent phases of COVID-19 were provided by collaborators in the United States, Italy and Spain. Where available, HLA class I and class II types were taken from metadata supplied by the sample provider and were not determined by assay-based typing. Deeply sampled blood TCRbeta repertoires from subjects exposed to, actively infected with, or recovered from COVID-19 were included in the dataset. Sample metadata almost always included a de-identified subject ID, COVID-19 status, age in years and sex. The samples were drawn from two sources: the first 160 participants of the ongoing ImmuneRACE study, and 1,254 subjects contributed by 6 global collaborators. The repertoires were released in a freely available public database meant as a resource for research on the immune response to SARS-CoV-2. The prospective study material was composed of cDNA or gDNA derived from T cells, B-cell-depleted T cells, or PBMCs.

Collaborating institutions collected whole blood in K2EDTA tubes following their own protocols. For TCRbeta analysis, collaborators shipped samples as frozen whole blood, isolated PBMCs, or DNA extracted from either of those sample types. Overall study results and their limits: The amount of clinical and demographic metadata varied by source and participant and was provided uncurated.

Sequencing input: peripheral blood. The chain employs TRBV6-6 and TRBJ1-2; TRBD1 aligns with 7 central bases. The source is a man aged 50 to 59 with acute or convalescent COVID-19. The CDR3 corresponds to CATSTGQNYGYTF. The DNA sequence follows: TGTGCCACTTCAACGGGACAGAACTATGGCTACACCTTC.